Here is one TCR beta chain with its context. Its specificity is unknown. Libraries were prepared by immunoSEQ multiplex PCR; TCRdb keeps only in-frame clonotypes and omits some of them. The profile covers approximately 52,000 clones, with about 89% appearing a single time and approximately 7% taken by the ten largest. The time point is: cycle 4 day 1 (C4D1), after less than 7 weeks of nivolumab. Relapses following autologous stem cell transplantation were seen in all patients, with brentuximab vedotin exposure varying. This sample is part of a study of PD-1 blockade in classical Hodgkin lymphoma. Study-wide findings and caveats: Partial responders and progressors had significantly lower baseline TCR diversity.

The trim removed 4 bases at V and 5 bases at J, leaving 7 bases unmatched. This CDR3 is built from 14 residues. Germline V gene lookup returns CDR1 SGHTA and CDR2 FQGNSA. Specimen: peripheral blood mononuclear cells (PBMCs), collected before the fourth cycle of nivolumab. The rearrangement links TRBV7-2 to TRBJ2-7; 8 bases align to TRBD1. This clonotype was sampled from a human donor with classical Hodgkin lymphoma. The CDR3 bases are TGTGCCAGCAGCTCCGGACAGGGTTGGCACGAGCAGTACTTC. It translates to CASSSGQGWHEQYF.